This T cell receptor beta chain was identified in a study of PD-L1 blockade in urothelial cancer. Overall study: Dosed intravenously at 1,200 mg every 3 weeks, atezolizumab was initiated by patients around 2014. Chemotherapy regimens numbering 0 to 3 had been given to patients.

The time point denotes: peripheral blood 6 weeks after treatment start. This CDR3 contains 16 residues. Trimming cost V 1 base and J 7 bases; bases outside gene matches: 5. The germline V gene encodes CDR1 SGHVS and CDR2 FNYEAQ. The data were produced by immunoSEQ multiplex PCR, yet TCRdb's version contains in-frame clones alone and is incomplete. The sample records 50,000 or so clones, around 82% being singletons. The sample consisted of PBMCs, taken around atezolizumab (anti-PD-L1) treatment. The TCR was taken from a man in his fifties or sixties with urothelial cancer. The chain combines TRBV7-6 with TRBJ2-1; TRBD2 matches 12 bases. CDR3 in DNA: TGTGCCAGCAGCTTAGAGGCTAGCGGGAGGGGTAATGAGCAGTTCTTC. Protein product: CASSLEASGRGNEQFF.